The 28 T cell receptor beta chains reported below all come from one sample, sequenced in a study of a mutant IDH1 vaccine in newly diagnosed glioma (dated by TCRdb to about 2021). Explained via the paper, the time point label denotes: week 11, during vaccination. A 20-mer mutant IDH1 peptide at 300 micrograms in Montanide made up each vaccine dose, which was injected subcutaneously together with topical imiquimod. Receptor libraries were prepared by the immunoSEQ multiplex PCR assay. TCRdb retrieved this table from immuneACCESS and kept in-frame rearrangements only. Not all clones are present; in checked studies, unresolved V genes account for under half, and no reason is known for the remainder. A total of roughly 120,000 clones appear in this sample, roughly 78% of them only once. The ten largest make up under 7% of the sample. These receptors have no identified antigens. The sequencing here drew on PBMCs, taken from a glioma patient whose treatment included an IDH1 peptide vaccine. These receptors all come from a man aged 35-49 years with glioma.

CDR3 bases: TGTGCCAGCAGTGAATGGGCCGGGCAGGGACTCTACGAGCAGTACTTC. Translated, it gives CASSEWAGQGLYEQYF. This chain connects TRBV6-1 to TRBJ2-7, with a weak D call TRBD2 (6 bases). Germline CDR1 is MNHNS and CDR2 is SASEGT. V was shortened by 2 bases and J by 3 bases, with 17 bases between the two germline ends. The length of the CDR3 is 16 residues.

The chain uses TRBV28 and TRBJ1-5, with 8 bases that match TRBD1. This CDR3 is built from 15 residues. V lost 5 bases to trimming and J lost 2 bases; unmatched junction nucleotides: 5. Germline loops: CDR1 MDHEN, CDR2 SYDVKM. The CDR3 DNA reads as TGTGCCAGCAGTAAGGACAGGGAAGGCAATCAGCCCCAGCATTTT. As protein: CASSKDREGNQPQHF.

This clone has just one count. The chain recombines TRBV9 with TRBJ1-2, with 7 nucleotides matching TRBD1. CDR3 length equals 16 residues. V lost 3 bases and J lost 4; bases outside the gene matches: 12. Germline CDR1 SGDLS, CDR2 YYNGEE. The CDR3 here is CASSAEPDGQAYGYTF. The CDR3 DNA follows: TGTGCCAGCAGCGCAGAGCCAGATGGACAGGCCTATGGCTACACCTTC.

This clone was observed once. The genes are TRBV10-3 and TRBJ2-7; tentatively, D is TRBD2 (6 bases). This CDR3 is 14 amino acids long. V lost 7 bases, J lost 6 bases, and 19 bases lay in between. Looked up from germline, CDR1 is ENHRY and CDR2 is SYGVKD. The CDR3 sequence is CAINPGLITSEQYF. DNA of the CDR3: TGTGCCATCAATCCGGGACTGATCACAAGCGAGCAGTACTTC.

The chain couples TRBV10-1 to TRBJ2-5; D possibly corresponds to TRBD2 (7 bases). Near its end, the DNA agrees better with TRBJ2-7, so the J call may be wrong. This CDR3 is built from 14 residues. The germline V gene has CDR1 WNHNN and CDR2 SYGVQD (reference sequence). The CDR3 region is CASSRGGDSYEQYF. CDR3 nucleotides: TGCGCCAGCAGCAGGGGAGGGGATAGCTACGAGCAGTACTTC.

V is TRBV5-6 and J is TRBJ2-1, with D possibly matching TRBD1 (6 bases). CDR3 length: 17 amino acids. Germline loops: CDR1 SGHDT, CDR2 YYEEEE. Trimming cost V 4 bases and J 0 bases, with 17 bases left between them. This chain's CDR3 is CASSAKDSFSSYNEQFF. The DNA for the CDR3 is TGTGCCAGCAGCGCAAAGGACAGTTTCAGCTCCTACAATGAGCAGTTCTTC.

This rearrangement joins TRBV29-1 to TRBJ1-1; 8 bases line up with TRBD1. The CDR3 runs 14 residues. Per the germline V gene, CDR1 is SQVTM and CDR2 is ANQGSEA. The trim removed 6 bases at V and 2 bases at J, leaving 8 bases unmatched. The CDR3 DNA sequence: TGCAGCGTCACGTGGACAGGGTATAACACTGAAGCTTTCTTT. This sequence encodes CSVTWTGYNTEAFF.

This rearrangement joins TRBV27 to TRBJ1-2; perhaps TRBD1 as D (6 bases). V shed 3 bases and J shed 1 base, with 30 bases lying between them. This CDR3 comprises 21 residues. Looked up from germline, CDR1 is MNHEY and CDR2 is SMNVEV (reference sequence). The CDR3: CASSLRALLPLRGSINYGYTF. CDR3 bases: TGTGCCAGCAGTTTGCGTGCCCTTTTGCCTTTGAGGGGGTCTATTAACTATGGCTACACCTTC.

This chain's CDR3 is CASSQEQRTAYYEAFF. CDR3 bases: TGTGCCAGCAGCCAAGAACAGCGGACAGCCTACTATGAAGCTTTCTTT. The genes are TRBV14 and TRBJ1-1, with D tentatively TRBD1 (6 bases). Trimming stripped 0 bases from V and 7 bases from J, with 18 bases between. Germline loops: CDR1 SGHDN, CDR2 FVKESK. The CDR3 runs to 16 residues.

This clone was detected a few times. The CDR3: CASSQGGRITYEQYF. CDR3 nucleotide sequence: TGTGCCAGCAGCCAAGGGGGCAGAATAACCTACGAGCAGTACTTC. V gene TRBV4-2 combines with J gene TRBJ2-7, with D tentatively TRBD1 (5 bases). CDR3 length: 15 amino acids. CDR1 is LGHNA and CDR2 is YNFKEQ in the germline V gene. Trimming cost V 1 base and J 2 bases, with 12 bases left between them.

V and J are TRBV19 and TRBJ1-1, with D uncertain. Trimming took off 3 bases at V and 4 bases at J, with 12 bases between the two ends. The germline V gene has CDR1 LNHDA and CDR2 SQIVND (reference sequence). The CDR3 has 14 amino acids. The CDR3 nucleotides are TGTGCCAGTAGTATCTCGGGTCGGGGCACTGAAGCTTTCTTT. This translates into CASSISGRGTEAFF. The variable domain in full, completed from reference TRBV19 and TRBJ1-1, reads DGGITQSPKYLFRKEGQNVTLSCEQNLNHDAMYWYRQDPGQGLRLIYYSQIVNDFQKGDIAEGYSVSREKKESFPLTVTSAQKNPTAFYLCASSISGRGTEAFFGQGTRLTVV.

This clone has more than one count but fewer than ten. J is TRBJ2-1 and V is TRBV6-6; D remains unclear. This CDR3 comprises 13 residues. Germline CDR1 and CDR2: MNHNY and SVGAGI (reference sequence). V lost 4 bases to trimming and J lost 0 bases, with 4 bases between them. The CDR3 region is CASSWDSYNEQFF. The CDR3 DNA sequence: TGTGCCAGCAGTTGGGACTCCTACAATGAGCAGTTCTTC.

The V and J genes are TRBV5-6 and TRBJ2-5; 8 bases match TRBD1. With 4 bases clipped from V and 6 bases from J, the junction kept 8 bases outside the gene matches. Germline values: CDR1 SGHDT, CDR2 YYEEEE. This CDR3 comprises 14 residues. CDR3 coding DNA: TGTGCCAGCAGCGGCCTCAGGGGGCAGAAGACCCAGTACTTC. This gives the protein CASSGLRGQKTQYF.

The chain recombines TRBV5-1 with TRBJ2-2; no firm D call. CDR3 length: 16 amino acids. Deletions cut 0 bases from V and 2 bases from J, with 11 bases between. Germline loops: CDR1 SGHRS, CDR2 YFSETQ. In nucleotides, the CDR3 is TGCGCCAGCAGCTTGGATGTTGGCCTTAACACCGGGGAGCTGTTTTTT. It encodes CASSLDVGLNTGELFF.

This rearrangement joins TRBV27 to TRBJ2-1; D is undetermined. V shed 3 bases and J shed 4 bases, with 10 bases lying between them. The CDR3 length is 14 residues. CDR1 and CDR2 from the germline V gene are MNHEY and SMNVEV (reference sequence). The CDR3, as DNA: TGTGCCAGCAGTTTCGTTGGGGATTACAATGAGCAGTTCTTC. As protein: CASSFVGDYNEQFF.

The genes are TRBV10-3 and TRBJ2-2; no definite D call. The V gene lost 2 bases and the J gene lost 3 bases, with 13 bases spanning the gap. CDR3 size: 16 residues. Germline V gene data show CDR1 as ENHRY and CDR2 as SYGVKD. The chain's CDR3 is CAISEANPRDTGELFF. In DNA, the CDR3 is TGTGCCATCAGTGAGGCCAACCCCCGGGACACCGGGGAGCTGTTTTTT.

The DNA for the CDR3 is TGTGCCAGCAGCTTGGGCCCAAGGGAAAACATTCAGTACTTC. Its translation is CASSLGPRENIQYF. V is TRBV5-5 and J is TRBJ2-4; D is unresolved. V dropped 0 bases and J dropped 5 bases, with 9 bases sitting between them. Germline V gene lookup returns CDR1 SGHKS and CDR2 YYEKEE (reference sequence). CDR3 size: 14 residues.

This clone was detected many times. The chain uses TRBV28 and TRBJ1-4, with TRBD1 matching over 7 bases. Germline V gene sequence: CDR1 MDHEN, CDR2 SYDVKM. This CDR3 contains 16 residues. V was clipped by 4 bases and J by 4 bases; unmatched bases: 9. The CDR3 sequence: CASSSLSTGINEKLFF. The CDR3, as DNA: TGTGCCAGCAGTTCACTATCGACAGGGATTAATGAAAAACTGTTTTTT.

CDR3 sequence: CASSQSEGAIADTQYF. In DNA form, the CDR3 reads TGTGCCAGCAGCCAATCAGAGGGGGCTATTGCAGATACGCAGTATTTT. The gene calls are TRBV16 and TRBJ2-3; 7 bases line up with TRBD1. J was trimmed by 4 bases and V by 0 bases; bases with no gene match: 7. CDR1 and CDR2 (germline): KGHSY, FQNENV. CDR3 length: 16 residues.

Here the CDR3 DNA reads TGCAGCGTTGAAGATAGGAGGATAAGGACAGTCAACCTCGGGGGGCCGCACACCGGGGAGCTGTTTTTT. Protein sequence: CSVEDRRIRTVNLGGPHTGELFF. The chain carries TRBV29-1 and TRBJ2-2; TRBD2 might be the D (7 bases). The germline gives CDR1 SQVTM, CDR2 ANQGSEA. The CDR3 contains 23 residues. The V gene lost 0 bases and the J gene lost 3 bases, with 35 bases spanning the gap.

The gene calls are TRBV19 and TRBJ2-1, with 8 bases aligning to TRBD2. CDR3 length: 15 residues. Germline trimming cut 3 bases from V and 7 bases from J; bases unmatched to any gene: 8. The V gene's germline CDR1 is LNHDA and CDR2 SQIVND (reference sequence). For the CDR3, the DNA is TGTGCCAGTAGTATTTACGGGAGGGCCCAGAATGAGCAGTTCTTC. Translation: CASSIYGRAQNEQFF. Based on the CDR3 plus reference TRBV19 and TRBJ2-1, the full variable domain is DGGITQSPKYLFRKEGQNVTLSCEQNLNHDAMYWYRQDPGQGLRLIYYSQIVNDFQKGDIAEGYSVSREKKESFPLTVTSAQKNPTAFYLCASSIYGRAQNEQFFGPGTRLTVL.

The rearrangement uses TRBV5-1 and TRBJ2-3; D gene ambiguous. The CDR3 covers 13 residues. The V end was cut by 1 base, the J end by 4 bases, with 7 bases between. Germline-derived CDR1 and CDR2 are SGHRS and YFSETQ. DNA of the CDR3: TGCGCCAGCAGCTTGTCGGGCGCAGATACGCAGTATTTT. It codes for CASSLSGADTQYF.

The chain employs TRBV10-2 and TRBJ2-1, with 13 bases lining up with TRBD2. V lost 3 bases and J lost 6; bases outside the gene matches: 8. This CDR3 is 17 amino acids long. The germline V gene encodes CDR1 WSHSY and CDR2 SAAADI. This CDR3 reads CASSDIRTSGSGNEQFF. The CDR3 DNA sequence: TGCGCCAGCAGTGATATCAGGACTAGCGGGAGCGGCAATGAGCAGTTCTTC.

The chain uses TRBV4-2 and TRBJ2-3; 7 bases are shared with TRBD2. V was pared by 0 bases and J by 7 bases, with 19 bases of the junction left unmatched. CDR1 is LGHNA and CDR2 is YNFKEQ in the germline V gene. The CDR3 totals 19 residues. CDR3 sequence reads: CASSQEGVLVLAAGNTQYF. CDR3 in DNA: TGTGCCAGCAGCCAAGAAGGGGTCCTGGTTCTAGCGGCAGGCAATACGCAGTATTTT.

The chain couples TRBV4-1 to TRBJ2-7; D gene ambiguous. Between the trimmed V and J ends, which lost 1 base and 3 bases, there was a span of 16 bases. Germline-derived CDR1 and CDR2 are MGHRA and YSYEKL. The CDR3 is 16 amino acids. CDR3 DNA: TGCGCCAGCAGCCAAGGCCCCCCAGCGTCCGTCTACGAGCAGTACTTC. Its translation is CASSQGPPASVYEQYF.

Only a few counts were recorded for this clone. DNA for the CDR3: TGTGCCAGCAGCGCAGCCCGGACTAGCGGACAAGAGACCCAGTACTTC. It translates to CASSAARTSGQETQYF. The chain recombines TRBV9 with TRBJ2-5; TRBD2 agrees at 10 bases. V dropped 3 bases and J dropped 2; count of bases not matched to a gene: 7. CDR1 and CDR2 from the germline V gene are SGDLS and YYNGEE. This CDR3 is 16 amino acids long.

The V and J genes are TRBV6-1 and TRBJ2-5; D is perhaps TRBD1 or TRBD2 (6 bases each). Germline assignment: CDR1 MNHNS and CDR2 SASEGT. CDR3 length equals 15 residues. V lost 4 bases and J 4 bases, leaving 16 bases between the germline ends. In DNA, the CDR3 is TGTGCCAGCAGTGGTCGACTAGAGGGGGGAGAGACCCAGTACTTC. This gives the protein CASSGRLEGGETQYF.

This clone was counted a few times. V gene TRBV4-3 combines with J gene TRBJ2-3; 11 bases fit TRBD2. The CDR3 spans 17 residues. J gave up 2 bases and V 0 bases, and 4 bases lay outside the gene matches. Germline V gives CDR1 LGHNA, CDR2 YSLEER. The CDR3 reads CASSQDRTSGHTDTQYF. In DNA form, the CDR3 reads TGCGCCAGCAGCCAAGATAGGACTAGCGGGCACACAGATACGCAGTATTTT.